The rows below give T cell receptor beta chains drawn from one sample of a study of cytomegalovirus exposure and HLA in healthy donors. Clones were read by immunoSEQ multiplex PCR, and TCRdb kept only the in-frame ones, dropping some. In the table there are 180,000 or so clones, roughly three quarters of which are singletons. Source material: PBMCs. The receptors originated from a young woman in good health and CMV-seropositive. The CDR3 runs from the conserved cysteine through the conserved F or W. Fields, in order: clone size, D gene, J gene, V gene, CDR3 protein, CDR3 DNA. D genes are given only for firm matches. Only part of the rows carry a size: once, few, many, or a class if the clone is expanded.

clone size: -; D gene: -; J gene: TRBJ1-6; V gene: TRBV6-5; CDR3 protein: CASSYQRSAYSPLHF; CDR3 DNA: TGTGCCAGCAGTTATCAGAGGTCCGCTTATTCACCCCTCCACTTT
clone size: -; D gene: -; J gene: TRBJ2-7; V gene: TRBV5-1; CDR3 protein: CASSLQGGVGEQYF; CDR3 DNA: TGCGCCAGCAGCTTGCAAGGGGGAGTTGGTGAGCAGTACTTC
clone size: once; D gene: TRBD2; J gene: TRBJ2-7; V gene: TRBV7-2; CDR3 protein: CASSLIPSGYEQYF; CDR3 DNA: TGTGCCAGCAGCTTAATCCCTAGCGGGTACGAGCAGTACTTC
clone size: -; D gene: -; J gene: TRBJ1-6; V gene: TRBV4-3; CDR3 protein: CASSQEGRNRNSPLHF; CDR3 DNA: TGCGCCAGCAGCCAAGAGGGGCGGAATAGGAATTCACCCCTCCACTTT
clone size: -; D gene: TRBD2; J gene: TRBJ2-4; V gene: TRBV6-5; CDR3 protein: CASSATGGIQYF; CDR3 DNA: TGTGCCAGCAGCGCAACGGGGGGCATTCAGTACTTC
clone size: -; D gene: -; J gene: TRBJ1-5; V gene: TRBV30; CDR3 protein: CAWSVRSGAQPQHF; CDR3 DNA: TGTGCCTGGAGTGTGAGGTCAGGGGCTCAGCCCCAGCATTTT
clone size: -; D gene: -; J gene: TRBJ1-4; V gene: TRBV30; CDR3 protein: CAWSVKQAPLGKLFF; CDR3 DNA: TGTGCCTGGAGTGTAAAACAGGCCCCCTTGGGAAAACTGTTTTTT
clone size: -; D gene: TRBD1; J gene: TRBJ2-1; V gene: TRBV27; CDR3 protein: CASAPTGTGDEQFF; CDR3 DNA: TGTGCCAGCGCGCCCACCGGGACAGGGGATGAGCAGTTCTTC
clone size: -; D gene: -; J gene: TRBJ2-1; V gene: TRBV30; CDR3 protein: CAVSHRGQFF; CDR3 DNA: TGTGCCGTGTCCCATAGGGGGCAGTTCTTC
clone size: -; D gene: -; J gene: TRBJ2-2; V gene: TRBV2; CDR3 protein: CASTLDYQTGELFF; CDR3 DNA: TGTGCCAGCACACTGGACTACCAGACCGGGGAGCTGTTTTTT
clone size: -; D gene: TRBD1; J gene: TRBJ2-2; V gene: TRBV6-4; CDR3 protein: CASRQGAVGTGELFF; CDR3 DNA: TGTGCCAGCAGGCAGGGGGCGGTGGGGACCGGGGAGCTGTTTTTT
clone size: -; D gene: TRBD1; J gene: TRBJ1-5; V gene: TRBV19; CDR3 protein: CASSARGVQPQHF; CDR3 DNA: TGTGCCAGTAGCGCCAGGGGGGTTCAGCCCCAGCATTTT
clone size: -; D gene: TRBD1; J gene: TRBJ1-1; V gene: TRBV11-3; CDR3 protein: CASSLDQVFTGGKNTEAFF; CDR3 DNA: TGTGCCAGCAGCTTAGATCAAGTATTTACAGGGGGCAAGAACACTGAAGCTTTCTTT
clone size: once; D gene: -; J gene: TRBJ1-4; V gene: TRBV11-3; CDR3 protein: CASSLKIGAATNEKLFF; CDR3 DNA: TGTGCCAGCAGCTTAAAGATAGGGGCAGCAACTAATGAAAAACTGTTTTTT
clone size: few; D gene: -; J gene: TRBJ2-2; V gene: TRBV28; CDR3 protein: CASKPPNTGELFF; CDR3 DNA: TGTGCCAGCAAGCCCCCGAACACCGGGGAGCTGTTTTTT
clone size: -; D gene: TRBD1; J gene: TRBJ2-1; V gene: TRBV5-4; CDR3 protein: CASRRTGASYNEQFF; CDR3 DNA: TGTGCCAGCAGGCGTACAGGGGCCTCCTACAATGAGCAGTTCTTC
clone size: -; D gene: TRBD1; J gene: TRBJ1-6; V gene: TRBV27; CDR3 protein: CARGAPGGPPLHF; CDR3 DNA: TGTGCCAGAGGGGCACCAGGGGGTCCACCCCTCCACTTT
clone size: -; D gene: -; J gene: TRBJ2-3; V gene: TRBV29-1; CDR3 protein: CSVRQGSTDTQYF; CDR3 DNA: TGCAGCGTTAGGCAGGGTAGTACAGATACGCAGTATTTT
clone size: -; D gene: -; J gene: TRBJ2-2; V gene: TRBV28; CDR3 protein: CASSPASGELFF; CDR3 DNA: TGTGCCAGCAGCCCAGCGTCGGGGGAGCTGTTTTTT
clone size: once; D gene: -; J gene: TRBJ1-2; V gene: TRBV4-3; CDR3 protein: CASSQGVVSGYTF; CDR3 DNA: TGCGCCAGCAGCCAAGGCGTGGTCTCTGGCTACACCTTC
clone size: -; D gene: -; J gene: TRBJ2-7; V gene: TRBV7-2; CDR3 protein: CASSTWGRQTSEQYF; CDR3 DNA: TGTGCCAGCAGCACCTGGGGGCGGCAAACTAGCGAGCAGTACTTC
clone size: -; D gene: TRBD1; J gene: TRBJ1-1; V gene: TRBV18; CDR3 protein: CASSPQTGGTEAFF; CDR3 DNA: TGTGCCAGCTCACCACAGACAGGGGGCACTGAAGCTTTCTTT
clone size: -; D gene: TRBD1; J gene: TRBJ2-7; V gene: TRBV7-9; CDR3 protein: CASSPPGQGAYEQYF; CDR3 DNA: TGTGCCAGCAGCCCTCCGGGACAGGGGGCCTACGAGCAATACTTC
clone size: -; D gene: TRBD1; J gene: TRBJ2-7; V gene: TRBV6-5; CDR3 protein: CASRPTRTGTYEQYF; CDR3 DNA: TGTGCCAGCAGACCCACCCGGACAGGAACCTACGAGCAGTACTTC
clone size: -; D gene: TRBD1; J gene: TRBJ1-2; V gene: TRBV27; CDR3 protein: CASSQYQGGSGYTF; CDR3 DNA: TGTGCCAGCTCCCAATATCAGGGGGGCTCTGGCTACACCTTC
clone size: -; D gene: -; J gene: TRBJ2-3; V gene: TRBV10-1; CDR3 protein: CASSESVSAEGDTQYF; CDR3 DNA: TGCGCCAGCAGTGAGTCCGTGAGCGCGGAGGGAGATACGCAGTATTTT
clone size: -; D gene: TRBD1; J gene: TRBJ1-1; V gene: TRBV5-5; CDR3 protein: CASSLIGGSNTEAFF; CDR3 DNA: TGTGCCAGCAGCTTGATAGGGGGCTCGAACACTGAAGCTTTCTTT
clone size: few; D gene: TRBD1; J gene: TRBJ2-5; V gene: TRBV15; CDR3 protein: CATSRDWLQGETQYF; CDR3 DNA: TGTGCCACCAGCAGAGATTGGTTACAGGGGGAGACCCAGTACTTC
clone size: -; D gene: -; J gene: TRBJ2-6; V gene: TRBV19; CDR3 protein: CASSIVGGSGANVLTF; CDR3 DNA: TGTGCCAGTAGTATAGTCGGGGGATCTGGGGCCAACGTCCTGACTTTC
clone size: -; D gene: -; J gene: TRBJ2-3; V gene: TRBV15; CDR3 protein: CATSRSRGDTQYF; CDR3 DNA: TGTGCCACCAGCAGATCTAGGGGGGATACGCAGTATTTT
clone size: -; D gene: -; J gene: TRBJ2-7; V gene: TRBV7-2; CDR3 protein: CASSASGVQGGEQYF; CDR3 DNA: TGTGCCAGCAGCGCTTCGGGGGTCCAGGGTGGGGAGCAGTACTTC
clone size: -; D gene: TRBD1; J gene: TRBJ1-5; V gene: TRBV30; CDR3 protein: CAWRVDRAQPQHF; CDR3 DNA: TGTGCCTGGAGGGTCGACAGGGCTCAGCCCCAGCATTTT
clone size: once; D gene: -; J gene: TRBJ2-7; V gene: TRBV29-1; CDR3 protein: CSVVLGGERGEQYF; CDR3 DNA: TGCAGCGTTGTTCTTGGGGGCGAGCGAGGTGAGCAGTACTTC
clone size: -; D gene: -; J gene: TRBJ2-3; V gene: TRBV5-1; CDR3 protein: CASSNRGGSDTQYF; CDR3 DNA: TGCGCCAGCAGCAATAGGGGGGGCAGTGATACGCAGTATTTT
clone size: -; D gene: TRBD2; J gene: TRBJ2-1; V gene: TRBV11-2; CDR3 protein: CASSRKRAGGRPYNEQFF; CDR3 DNA: TGTGCCAGCAGCCGAAAGAGGGCGGGGGGGCGGCCCTACAATGAGCAGTTCTTC
clone size: -; D gene: -; J gene: TRBJ2-1; V gene: TRBV6-5; CDR3 protein: CASSSPGLAYNEQFF; CDR3 DNA: TGTGCCAGCAGCTCCCCGGGCCTAGCTTACAATGAGCAGTTCTTC
clone size: -; D gene: -; J gene: TRBJ1-1; V gene: TRBV5-1; CDR3 protein: CASSTETMNTEAFF; CDR3 DNA: TGCGCCAGCAGTACAGAGACTATGAACACTGAAGCTTTCTTT
clone size: -; D gene: -; J gene: TRBJ2-3; V gene: TRBV11-3; CDR3 protein: CASSQTDGSDTQYF; CDR3 DNA: TGTGCCAGCTCCCAGACCGACGGGTCAGATACGCAGTATTTT
clone size: once; D gene: -; J gene: TRBJ1-5; V gene: TRBV5-1; CDR3 protein: CASSVEGGGNQPQHF; CDR3 DNA: TGCGCCAGCAGCGTTGAGGGGGGGGGCAATCAGCCCCAGCATTTT
clone size: -; D gene: TRBD2; J gene: TRBJ2-1; V gene: TRBV6-5; CDR3 protein: CASSYKAGNYNEQFF; CDR3 DNA: TGTGCCAGCAGTTACAAAGCGGGGAACTACAATGAGCAGTTCTTC
clone size: once; D gene: TRBD1; J gene: TRBJ2-1; V gene: TRBV5-1; CDR3 protein: CASSLGAGTVDNEQFF; CDR3 DNA: TGCGCCAGCAGCTTGGGGGCCGGGACAGTTGACAATGAGCAGTTCTTC
clone size: -; D gene: -; J gene: TRBJ1-2; V gene: TRBV6-6; CDR3 protein: CASTDSYYGYTF; CDR3 DNA: TGTGCCAGCACCGACAGTTACTATGGCTACACCTTC
clone size: -; D gene: TRBD1; J gene: TRBJ2-3; V gene: TRBV2; CDR3 protein: CASSVGQADTQYF; CDR3 DNA: TGTGCCAGCAGTGTGGGACAGGCAGATACGCAGTATTTT
clone size: -; D gene: TRBD2; J gene: TRBJ2-7; V gene: TRBV6-5; CDR3 protein: CASRPGLAYEQYF; CDR3 DNA: TGTGCCAGCAGGCCGGGACTAGCCTACGAGCAGTACTTC
clone size: -; D gene: -; J gene: TRBJ1-5; V gene: TRBV5-4; CDR3 protein: CASSPQGSLRNQPQHF; CDR3 DNA: TGTGCCAGCAGCCCCCAGGGTTCCTTAAGAAATCAGCCCCAGCATTTT
clone size: -; D gene: TRBD2; J gene: TRBJ2-3; V gene: TRBV4-2; CDR3 protein: CASSQEPGASGGSTDTQYF; CDR3 DNA: TGTGCCAGCAGCCAAGAGCCCGGGGCTAGCGGGGGGAGCACAGATACGCAGTATTTT
clone size: once; D gene: -; J gene: TRBJ2-7; V gene: TRBV28; CDR3 protein: CATADGPEQYF; CDR3 DNA: TGTGCCACCGCGGATGGTCCGGAGCAGTACTTC
clone size: -; D gene: -; J gene: TRBJ2-3; V gene: TRBV4-1; CDR3 protein: CASRDFSTDTQYF; CDR3 DNA: TGCGCCAGCAGGGACTTTAGCACAGATACGCAGTATTTT
clone size: -; D gene: TRBD1; J gene: TRBJ2-5; V gene: TRBV7-6; CDR3 protein: CASSQITGGGRETQYF; CDR3 DNA: TGTGCCAGCAGCCAGATTACAGGGGGCGGAAGGGAGACCCAGTACTTC
clone size: -; D gene: TRBD2; J gene: TRBJ2-1; V gene: TRBV9; CDR3 protein: CASSPRGGVLVNEQFF; CDR3 DNA: TGTGCCAGCAGCCCCCGTGGGGGGGTCTTAGTAAATGAGCAGTTCTTC